This entry lists 29 T cell receptor beta chains sequenced from one sample in a study of shared clonotypes between healthy human individuals. TCRdb's table, derived via immunoSEQ multiplex PCR, lists solely in-frame clones and lacks some. Seen here are under 1,100,000 clones, around four fifths observed once, and the top ten hold about 1.5%. Sample: memory CD4+ T cells sorted from blood. Subset described: CD45RA-negative fraction. Source of these receptors: a man between 18 and 29 years old in good health.

Concerning this clone: The sample has other DNA sequences that encode this CDR3 too. This chain connects TRBV7-9 to TRBJ1-5; D unclear. Germline V CDR1 and CDR2: SEHNR, FQNEAQ (reference sequence). The CDR3 covers 13 residues. Deletions cut 3 bases from V and 5 bases from J, with 8 bases between. CDR3 protein: CASSLGLDQPQHF. CDR3 in DNA: TGTGCCAGCAGCTTGGGGTTGGATCAGCCCCAGCATTTT.

This clone has only one observation. The gene calls are TRBV6-1 and TRBJ2-3; D unclear. Trimming removed 7 bases from V and 9 bases from J, with 11 bases in between. This CDR3 contains 11 residues. Germline V gene sequence: CDR1 MNHNS, CDR2 SASEGT. The CDR3 sequence is CASTNLRTQYF. Written as DNA, the CDR3 is TGTGCCAGCACCAACCTAAGAACGCAGTATTTT.

This clone was recorded once. The CDR3 reads CASSLNPMGGEKLFF. The CDR3 coding sequence is TGCGCCAGCAGCTTGAATCCAATGGGGGGTGAAAAACTGTTTTTT. The rearrangement links TRBV5-1 to TRBJ1-4; perhaps TRBD1 as D (5 bases). The V gene lost 1 base and the J gene lost 7 bases, with 14 bases spanning the gap. CDR1 is SGHRS, CDR2 YFSETQ, per germline. The CDR3 extends over 15 amino acids.

In this sample, this clone turned up once. This CDR3 reads CSLSKGQGIKETQYF. For the CDR3, the DNA is TGCAGCCTGAGTAAAGGACAGGGAATAAAAGAGACCCAGTACTTC. The genes are TRBV29-1 and TRBJ2-5; 8 bases map to TRBD1. V shed 8 bases, J shed 3 bases, and the junction held 14 bases outside the gene matches. The germline V gene encodes CDR1 SQVTM and CDR2 ANQGSEA. The CDR3 has 15 residues.

The chain joins TRBV11-2 to TRBJ2-2; D possibly corresponds to TRBD2 (6 bases). CDR1 is SGHAT and CDR2 is FQNNGV in the germline V gene. V was shortened by 3 bases and J by 5 bases, with 13 bases between the two germline ends. The CDR3 has 15 residues. The chain's CDR3 is CASSFRLGGTGELFF. The CDR3 coding sequence is TGTGCCAGCAGCTTTCGTCTTGGGGGGACCGGGGAGCTGTTTTTT.

The V call is TRBV4-3, the J call TRBJ2-5; D uncertain. V was clipped by 1 base and J by 5 bases, with 11 bases between them. From germline, CDR1 is LGHNA and CDR2 YSLEER. The CDR3 length is 14 residues. CDR3 nucleotides: TGCGCCAGCAGCCAAGGGACCTTAGGGGAGACCCAGTACTTC. Protein: CASSQGTLGETQYF.

The V and J genes are TRBV29-1 and TRBJ1-2; 7 nucleotides line up with TRBD1. The germline V gene has CDR1 SQVTM and CDR2 ANQGSEA. The CDR3 is 13 amino acids. With V trimmed by 7 bases and J by 3 bases, 8 bases remained unmatched. The CDR3 is CSARQGNYYGYTF. CDR3 DNA sequence: TGCAGCGCCCGACAGGGCAATTACTATGGCTACACCTTC.

CDR3 sequence: CASNPSGSGNTIYF. CDR3 DNA: TGTGCCAGCAACCCGTCCGGCTCTGGAAACACCATATATTTT. The chain carries TRBV7-2 and TRBJ1-3, with D hard to call. Trimming removed 7 bases at V and 0 bases at J, with 10 bases between. The CDR3 totals 14 residues. CDR1 and CDR2 (germline): SGHTA, FQGNSA.

V usage is TRBV19 and J usage is TRBJ1-4; D is uncertain. The V end was cut by 5 bases, the J end by 4 bases, with 8 bases between. The CDR3 covers 13 residues. Germline loops: CDR1 LNHDA, CDR2 SQIVND (reference sequence). CDR3 bases: TGTGCCAGTAGTCCTCACGATAATGAAAAACTGTTTTTT. Translating it yields CASSPHDNEKLFF.

About this clone itself: Other DNA sequences within the sample encode an identical CDR3. The rearrangement uses TRBV4-3 and TRBJ1-1, with 11 positions matching TRBD1. The CDR3 is 15 residues long. Germline V lookup: CDR1 LGHNA, CDR2 YSLEER. Trimming cost V 0 bases and J 5 bases; bases outside gene matches: 2. CDR3 nucleotide sequence: TGCGCCAGCAGCCAAGAGGGGACAGGGGGAACTGAAGCTTTCTTT. Translated, it gives CASSQEGTGGTEAFF.

This clone was counted only a few times. The chain combines TRBV18 with TRBJ1-3; 7 nucleotides line up with TRBD1. Germline CDR1 KGHSH, CDR2 LQKENI. The trim removed 0 bases at V and 4 bases at J, leaving 3 bases unmatched. The CDR3 is 15 amino acids. CDR3 in amino acids: CASSPPTGTGNTIYF. CDR3 coding DNA: TGTGCCAGCTCACCACCGACAGGGACAGGAAACACCATATATTTT. Combining the CDR3 with reference TRBV18 and TRBJ1-3 gives the whole variable domain NAGVMQNPRHLVRRRGQEARLRCSPMKGHSHVYWYRQLPEEGLKFMVYLQKENIIDESGMPKERFSAEFPKEGPSILRIQQVVRGDSAAYFCASSPPTGTGNTIYFGEGSWLTVV.

V gene TRBV5-4 combines with J gene TRBJ1-2; 11 nucleotides match TRBD1. Unmatched junction bases numbered 11, after V lost 4 bases and J lost 9 bases. In germline, CDR1 is SGHNT, CDR2 YYREEE (reference sequence). The CDR3 length is 15 residues. CDR3 bases: TGTGCCAGCAGCCGCCAGGGGACAGGGGGAAGGAGCTACACCTTC. Amino acid sequence: CASSRQGTGGRSYTF.

Comments on this clone: This same CDR3 is encoded by further DNA sequences in the sample. The V call is TRBV30, the J call TRBJ2-3; D not resolved. The length of the CDR3 is 12 residues. V dropped 0 bases and J dropped 4 bases, with 5 bases sitting between them. Germline V gene data show CDR1 as GTSNPN and CDR2 as SVGIG (reference sequence). CDR3 nucleotides: TGTGCCTGGAGTGTACCGCCAGATACGCAGTATTTT. It encodes CAWSVPPDTQYF.

Concerning this clone: Different DNA sequences within this sample yield the same CDR3. The genes are TRBV7-2 and TRBJ1-2; 7 bases are shared with TRBD1. The CDR3 runs to 14 residues. The germline V gene encodes CDR1 SGHTA and CDR2 FQGNSA. J lost 1 base, V lost 1 base, and 0 bases had no gene match. The CDR3, as DNA: TGTGCCAGCAGCTTAGGACAGGGTAACTATGGCTACACCTTC. Translated, it gives CASSLGQGNYGYTF. Together with reference TRBV7-2 and TRBJ1-2, the CDR3 gives the full variable domain: GAGVSQSPSNKVTEKGKDVELRCDPISGHTALYWYRQSLGQGLEFLIYFQGNSAPDKSGLPSDRFSAERTGGSVSTLTIQRTQQEDSAVYLCASSLGQGNYGYTFGSGTRLTVV.

This sequence joins TRBV7-9 and TRBJ2-4, with 7 positions matching TRBD1. V was pared by 5 bases and J by 2 bases, with 6 bases of the junction left unmatched. The CDR3 contains 15 residues. Germline CDR1 is SEHNR and CDR2 is FQNEAQ (reference sequence). This CDR3 reads CASSQSGGTKNIQYF. The CDR3 DNA is TGTGCCAGCAGCCAATCAGGGGGAACCAAAAACATTCAGTACTTC.

This sequence joins TRBV7-2 and TRBJ2-3, with D possibly called TRBD1 or TRBD2 (5 bases each). CDR3 length equals 13 residues. Looked up from germline, CDR1 is SGHTA and CDR2 is FQGNSA. Trimming stripped 5 bases from V and 1 base from J, with 7 bases between. CDR3 amino acids: CASSRDGTDTQYF. The CDR3 DNA reads TGTGCCAGCAGCAGGGACGGCACAGATACGCAGTATTTT.

The chain carries TRBV9 and TRBJ2-3, with D possibly called TRBD1 or TRBD2 (7 bases each). The germline V gene has CDR1 SGDLS and CDR2 YYNGEE. This CDR3 has 15 amino acids. The V gene lost 4 bases and the J gene lost 0 bases, with 12 bases spanning the gap. Here the CDR3 DNA reads TGTGCCAGCAGCCCAGGGGGGGTGAGCACAGATACGCAGTATTTT. Its translation is CASSPGGVSTDTQYF.

J is TRBJ2-2 and V is TRBV6-5; the D gene is possibly TRBD1 (7 bases). The V end lost 6 bases, the J end lost 5 bases, and 10 bases lay between the germline ends. This CDR3 has 13 residues. Germline CDR1 reads MNHEY; CDR2 reads SVGAGI. The CDR3 here is CASRPGGTGELFF. Written as DNA, the CDR3 is TGTGCCAGCAGACCAGGGGGGACCGGGGAGCTGTTTTTT.

This clone was seen a handful of times. The gene calls are TRBV7-2 and TRBJ2-3, with D possibly matching TRBD2 (6 bases). CDR1 and CDR2 (germline): SGHTA, FQGNSA. V was cut by 7 bases and J by 0 bases, with 14 bases left in between. The CDR3 is made up of 15 amino acids. This CDR3 reads CASKREFSSTDTQYF. DNA for the CDR3: TGTGCCAGCAAACGGGAGTTTTCTAGCACAGATACGCAGTATTTT.

This chain uses TRBV6-1 with TRBJ1-1; no reliable D call. The CDR3 spans 13 residues. V was cut by 5 bases and J by 2 bases, with 9 bases left in between. Germline V gives CDR1 MNHNS, CDR2 SASEGT. Here the CDR3 reads CASSPTVNTEAFF. Written as DNA, the CDR3 is TGTGCCAGCAGTCCTACGGTAAACACTGAAGCTTTCTTT.

This clone was detected only once. V and J are TRBV5-1 and TRBJ2-1; 10 bases map to TRBD2. From germline, CDR1 is SGHRS and CDR2 YFSETQ. V dropped 4 bases and J dropped 2; count of bases not matched to a gene: 6. The CDR3 is made up of 16 amino acids. The CDR3 is CASSASSGGAYNEQFF. DNA for the CDR3: TGCGCCAGCAGCGCCTCTAGCGGGGGCGCCTACAATGAGCAGTTCTTC.

The chain carries TRBV30 and TRBJ2-1; TRBD2 agrees at 11 bases. This CDR3 has 14 amino acids. After removal of 6 bases from V and 7 bases from J, the junction contained 8 bases not matched to a gene. Germline loops: CDR1 GTSNPN, CDR2 SVGIG (reference sequence). CDR3 region: CACRLAGKLNEQFF. The DNA of the CDR3 is TGTGCCTGCCGACTAGCGGGAAAGTTGAATGAGCAGTTCTTC.

As to this clone: This same CDR3 is encoded by further DNA sequences in the sample. The genes are TRBV2 and TRBJ2-3; D is ambiguous. This CDR3 is 11 amino acids long. Germline V gives CDR1 SNHLY, CDR2 FYNNEI. Trimming removed 6 bases from V and 6 bases from J, with 7 bases in between. The CDR3 spells CASRAEDTQYF. CDR3 DNA: TGTGCCAGCAGGGCTGAGGATACGCAGTATTTT.

This rearrangement joins TRBV6-5 to TRBJ1-2; no clear D. The ends were cut back, 6 bases at V and 4 bases at J, with 12 bases in the middle. The CDR3 length is 13 residues. Germline V gene sequence: CDR1 MNHEY, CDR2 SVGAGI. The CDR3: CASRPSPLYGYTF. CDR3 bases: TGTGCCAGCAGACCATCACCCCTCTATGGCTACACCTTC.

This chain connects TRBV7-2 to TRBJ2-3; 8 bases agree with TRBD2. Losses at the gene ends were 4 bases for V and 6 bases for J; bases not matched to a gene: 9. The CDR3 is 15 amino acids. The V gene's germline CDR1 is SGHTA and CDR2 FQGNSA. CDR3 DNA: TGTGCCAGCAGCTCCACCGGGAGGGGTAGGGATACGCAGTATTTT. Translating gives CASSSTGRGRDTQYF.

This clone was seen a few times. The chain couples TRBV5-1 to TRBJ1-2, with 8 bases lining up with TRBD1. Germline V gene data show CDR1 as SGHRS and CDR2 as YFSETQ. J lost 5 bases, V lost 4 bases, and 7 bases had no gene match. The length of the CDR3 is 14 residues. Here the CDR3 reads CASSDRGGVYGYTF. Here the CDR3 DNA reads TGCGCCAGCAGCGACAGGGGAGGGGTTTATGGCTACACCTTC. Looking up the rest from reference TRBV5-1 and TRBJ1-2 gives the full variable domain: KAGVTQTPRYLIKTRGQQVTLSCSPISGHRSVSWYQQTPGQGLQFLFEYFSETQRNKGNFPGRFSGRQFSNSRSEMNVSTLELGDSALYLCASSDRGGVYGYTFGSGTRLTVV.

This clone was detected only once. This rearrangement joins TRBV4-1 to TRBJ1-2, with 11 bases matching TRBD1. The V gene end was trimmed by 6 bases and the J gene end by 5 bases; junction bases not matched to a gene: 8. Germline V gene sequence: CDR1 MGHRA, CDR2 YSYEKL. The CDR3 is made up of 15 amino acids. The CDR3: CASSSTRDRGYGYTF. The CDR3 DNA reads TGCGCCAGCAGTTCCACTCGGGACAGGGGGTATGGCTACACCTTC.

This clone was detected ten times or more. This chain links TRBV19 with TRBJ1-5; no clear D. Germline assignment: CDR1 LNHDA and CDR2 SQIVND (reference sequence). The V end lost 5 bases, the J end lost 6 bases, and 11 bases lay between the germline ends. CDR3 length equals 13 residues. CDR3 coding DNA: TGTGCCAGTAGTCCGGCCGTCGGTCAGCCCCAGCATTTT. Its translation is CASSPAVGQPQHF.

This clone was seen just once. The chain employs TRBV5-4 and TRBJ2-1; 9 bases align to TRBD1. Germline CDR1 is SGHNT and CDR2 is YYREEE (reference sequence). This CDR3 has 15 amino acids. The trim removed 4 bases at V and 5 bases at J, leaving 7 bases unmatched. In nucleotides, the CDR3 is TGTGCCAGCAGCCTGGGACAGGGACGGCACAATGAGCAGTTCTTC. Residues: CASSLGQGRHNEQFF.